This TCR beta chain was sequenced for a study of metastatic and nonmetastatic thyroid tumors. Background on the study: The study looked at repertoires side by side in blood and in tumor or nodule tissue from malignant and benign thyroid patients. Study results and limitations: In blood and tumor, TCR beta diversity was reportedly significantly higher in malignant thyroid tumors than in benign nodules.

CDR1 is MDHEN, CDR2 SYDVKM, per germline. This CDR3 has 14 amino acids. Authors' analysis steps: Building a distant-metastasis classifier for papillary thyroid cancer drew on CDR3 differences across clinicopathological groups. TCRdb re-analyzed the PCR reads through MiXCR. The V and J calls come from TCRdb's annotation, not from the publication. The sample lists around 24,000 clones; 10% to 15% were seen once. This clone was counted between two and nine times. Its antigen remains unknown. No treatment of any kind had been given to any patient before thyroid surgery. This receptor was identified in a female donor with papillary thyroid cancer or a benign thyroid nodule (not recorded which). Some clones in this sample may be carry-over from other donors' samples. V usage is TRBV28 and J usage is TRBJ1-5, with D unclear. Sequencing was done on a sample of blood. The CDR3 nucleotides are TGTGTCGGCAGTTTACAAAGTATGCGACAGCCCCAGCATTTT. Its translation: CVGSLQSMRQPQHF.